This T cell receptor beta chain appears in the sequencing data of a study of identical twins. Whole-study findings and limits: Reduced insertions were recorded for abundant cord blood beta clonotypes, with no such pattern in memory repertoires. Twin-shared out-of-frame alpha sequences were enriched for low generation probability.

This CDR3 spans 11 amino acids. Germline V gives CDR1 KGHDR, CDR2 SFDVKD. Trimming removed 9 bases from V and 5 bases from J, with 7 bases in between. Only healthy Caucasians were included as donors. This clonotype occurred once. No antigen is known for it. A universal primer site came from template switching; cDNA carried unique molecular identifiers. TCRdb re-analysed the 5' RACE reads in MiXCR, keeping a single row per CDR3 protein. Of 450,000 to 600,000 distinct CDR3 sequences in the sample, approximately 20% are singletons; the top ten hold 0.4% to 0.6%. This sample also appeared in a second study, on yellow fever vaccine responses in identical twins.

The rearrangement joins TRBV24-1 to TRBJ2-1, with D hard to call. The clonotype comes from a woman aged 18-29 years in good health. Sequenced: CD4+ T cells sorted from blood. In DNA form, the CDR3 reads TGTGCCACCTCGAAAAACAATGAGCAGTTCTTC. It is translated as CATSKNNEQFF.